This T cell receptor (beta chain) was recorded in a study of T-cell memory formation after mild COVID-19. As for this clonotype: Antigen specificity is unknown.

The CDR3 length is 14 residues. Germline trimming cut 5 bases from V and 10 bases from J; bases unmatched to any gene: 8. Germline assignment: CDR1 SGHVS and CDR2 FNYEAQ. Study-wide points: A balance of CD4 and CD8 characterized clones contracting day 15 to 85, whereas later expanders leaned CD4+. For contracting clones, CD4+ ones sat mainly in CM and EM, CD8+ in EMRA. Pre-infection memory already had some responding clones, implying cross-reactive memory joined.

Via MiXCR, TCRdb re-called the 5' RACE reads, giving one row per CDR3 protein. The sample lists hundreds of thousands of distinct CDR3 sequences, about 20% occurring once. The chain is built from TRBV7-6 and TRBJ1-6, with 7 bases matching TRBD1. This clonotype was obtained from an adult woman who had mild COVID-19 (a few samples of this study predate the infection). Cell type and time point are not known. Sequences were obtained from PBMCs or a T cell subset sorted from them (not recorded which). CDR3 sequence reads: CASSPRDRGSPLHF. CDR3 DNA sequence: TGTGCCAGCAGCCCCCGGGACAGAGGCTCACCCCTCCACTTT.